This T cell receptor beta chain was found in a study of blood T cell repertoires in COVID-19 (TCRdb year 2020). Turning to the overall study: Collaborator samples came from the United States, Italy and Spain and covered acute and convalescent phases of COVID-19. Sample metadata almost always included a de-identified subject ID, COVID-19 status, age in years and sex. The prospective study material was composed of cDNA or gDNA derived from T cells, B-cell-depleted T cells, or PBMCs. Samples were obtained from the ongoing ImmuneRACE study (first 160 participants) and from over a thousand subjects provided by 6 global collaborators. The repertoires were released in a freely available public database intended as a resource for research on the immune response to SARS-CoV-2. The dataset comprised deeply sampled blood TCRbeta repertoires from subjects exposed to, actively infected with, or recovered from COVID-19. HLA class I and class II types, where available, came from metadata supplied by the sample provider rather than from assay-based typing.

General study outcomes and caveats: The quantity of clinical and demographic metadata differed by source and by participant and was supplied without curation.

Enrolling through a virtual design, the prospective study's participants ranged in age from roughly 18 to 89 years and lived across about two dozen United States geographic areas. Cohort assignment in the prospective study relied on participant-reported clinical history from a screening survey and a study questionnaire. Recovered participants in ImmuneRACE Cohort 3 were defined as having two consecutive negative NP/OP PCR tests, clearance from a healthcare professional, or resolution of symptoms. Mobile phlebotomists in the prospective study collected whole blood, serum and a nasopharyngeal or oropharyngeal swab from every participant. Prospective study participants could optionally give additional blood draws and questionnaires over an approximately 2-month period. Blood samples from the prospective study were shipped frozen or at room temperature prior to DNA extraction. As to this clone: Its antigen specificity is not known. Base qualities were left out, and no much larger clone turns up one base away.

TCRbeta CDR3 regions were amplified from genomic DNA using the immunoSEQ Assay, a bias-controlled multiplex PCR. The study's own analysis went as follows. Nucleated cell counts per sample were estimated from amplification of reference gene primers within the assay. To quantify the absolute abundance of each unique TCRbeta CDR3 rearrangement, sequence reads were collapsed and filtered. Productive Simpson clonality was computed per sample as the square root of Simpson's diversity index over productive rearrangements. The table comes from immuneACCESS by way of TCRdb, which keeps in-frame sequences with V and J called. Part of the clones is missing from these tables; in studies checked, under half for an unresolved V gene and the rest for unknown reasons. That table gives V, J and clone size, and the DNA gave D and trimming. Counted in this sample were 150,000 to 200,000 clones; around 80% of them appeared once. 10% to 15% of the sample goes to the ten largest clones.

The CDR3 goes from the cysteine to the phenylalanine over 18 residues. The CDR3 DNA has 54 bases and is translated from base 1. Sequences MGHRA (CDR1) and YSYEKL (CDR2) are obtained from the germline V gene. V ends up 4 bases short and J 6 bases short, with an unmatched junction base count of 13. The receptor was isolated from a woman aged 55-70 years who had recovered from COVID-19. Input material: PBMCs or T cells enriched from blood (not recorded which). This receptor chain uses TRBV4-1 and TRBJ2-4, and 12 junctional nucleotides match TRBD2. The nucleotides are TGCGCCAGCAGCCGAGGACTAGCGGGGCCATCTCGAGGAAACATTCAGTACTTC. Its coded protein is CASSRGLAGPSRGNIQYF.